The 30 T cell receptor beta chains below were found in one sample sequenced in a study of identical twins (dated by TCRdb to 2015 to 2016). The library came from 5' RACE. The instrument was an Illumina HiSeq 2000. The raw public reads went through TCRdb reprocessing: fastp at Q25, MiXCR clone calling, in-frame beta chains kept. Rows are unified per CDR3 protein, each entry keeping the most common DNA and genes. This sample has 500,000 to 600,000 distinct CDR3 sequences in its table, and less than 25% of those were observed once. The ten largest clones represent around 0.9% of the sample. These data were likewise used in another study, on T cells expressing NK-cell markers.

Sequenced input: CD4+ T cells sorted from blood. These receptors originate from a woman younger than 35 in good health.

The CDR3 is CATSDLRTSGRETQYF. CDR3 DNA: TGTGCCACCAGTGATTTGCGGACTAGCGGCCGAGAGACCCAGTACTTC. V gene TRBV24-1 combines with J gene TRBJ2-5; 10 bases line up with TRBD2. Germline assignment: CDR1 KGHDR and CDR2 SFDVKD. The CDR3 covers 16 residues. Trimming removed 0 bases from V and 4 bases from J; junction bases left unmatched: 4.

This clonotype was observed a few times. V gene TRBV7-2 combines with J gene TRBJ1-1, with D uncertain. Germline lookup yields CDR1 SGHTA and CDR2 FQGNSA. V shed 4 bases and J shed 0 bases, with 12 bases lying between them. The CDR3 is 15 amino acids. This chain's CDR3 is CASSYVRNMNTEAFF. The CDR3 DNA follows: TGTGCCAGCAGCTACGTCAGAAACATGAACACTGAAGCTTTCTTT.

CDR3 DNA sequence: TGTGCCAGCAGCTTAGTCAGCGGGGGGCTCGAGCAGTACTTC. This codes for CASSLVSGGLEQYF. The chain employs TRBV7-8 and TRBJ2-7, with 9 positions matching TRBD2. Unmatched junction bases numbered 4, after V lost 1 base and J lost 6 bases. Germline values: CDR1 SGHVS, CDR2 FQNEAQ. CDR3 length: 14 amino acids.

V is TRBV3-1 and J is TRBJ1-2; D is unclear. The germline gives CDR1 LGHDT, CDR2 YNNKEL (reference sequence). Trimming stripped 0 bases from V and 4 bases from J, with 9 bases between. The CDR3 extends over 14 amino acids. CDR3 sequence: CASSQDGGSYGYTF. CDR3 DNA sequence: TGTGCCAGCAGCCAAGACGGAGGCAGCTATGGCTACACCTTC.

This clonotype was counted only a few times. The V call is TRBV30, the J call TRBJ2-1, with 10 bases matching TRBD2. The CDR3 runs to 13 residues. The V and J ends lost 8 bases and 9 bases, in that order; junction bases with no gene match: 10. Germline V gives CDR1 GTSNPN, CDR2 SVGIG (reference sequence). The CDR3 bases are TGTGCCCGGTCGGTAGCGGGAGGCAGTGAGCAGTTCTTC. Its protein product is CARSVAGGSEQFF. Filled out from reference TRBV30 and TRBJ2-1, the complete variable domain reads SQTIHQWPATLVQPVGSPLSLECTVEGTSNPNLYWYRQAAGRGLQLLFYSVGIGQISSEVPQNLSASRPQDRQFILSSKKLLLSDSGFYLCARSVAGGSEQFFGPGTRLTVL.

Written as DNA, the CDR3 is TGTGCCAGCAGCCAATTCGTTAGGGGGGGAGATGAGCAGTTCTTC. Translation gives CASSQFVRGGDEQFF. The chain joins TRBV3-1 to TRBJ2-1, with a weak D call TRBD2 (7 bases). The CDR3 loop spans 15 amino acids. V was shortened by 2 bases and J by 8 bases, with 16 bases between the two germline ends. Looked up from germline, CDR1 is LGHDT and CDR2 is YNNKEL (reference sequence).

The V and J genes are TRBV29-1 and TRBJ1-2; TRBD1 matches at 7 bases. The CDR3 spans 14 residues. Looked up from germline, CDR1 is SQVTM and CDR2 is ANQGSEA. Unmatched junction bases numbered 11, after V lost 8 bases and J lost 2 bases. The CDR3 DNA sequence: TGCAGCACGCGGGCCCTGGGACAGAACTATGGCTACACCTTC. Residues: CSTRALGQNYGYTF. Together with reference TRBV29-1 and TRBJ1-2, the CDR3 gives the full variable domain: SAVISQKPSRDICQRGTSLTIQCQVDSQVTMMFWYRQQPGQSLTLIATANQGSEATYESGFVIDKFPISRPNLTFSTLTVSNMSPEDSSIYLCSTRALGQNYGYTFGSGTRLTVV.

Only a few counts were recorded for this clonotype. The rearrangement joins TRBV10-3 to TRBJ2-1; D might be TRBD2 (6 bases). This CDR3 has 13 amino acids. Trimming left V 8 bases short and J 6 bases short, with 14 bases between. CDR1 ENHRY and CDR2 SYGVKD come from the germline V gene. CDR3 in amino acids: CAIGRSAGNEQFF. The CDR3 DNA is TGTGCCATCGGTCGATCAGCGGGCAATGAGCAGTTCTTC.

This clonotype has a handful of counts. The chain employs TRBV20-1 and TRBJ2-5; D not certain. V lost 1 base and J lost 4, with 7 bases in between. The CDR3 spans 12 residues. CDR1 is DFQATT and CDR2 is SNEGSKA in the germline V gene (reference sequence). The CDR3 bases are TGCAGTGCTAGAGTGTCAGGAGAGACCCAGTACTTC. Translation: CSARVSGETQYF.

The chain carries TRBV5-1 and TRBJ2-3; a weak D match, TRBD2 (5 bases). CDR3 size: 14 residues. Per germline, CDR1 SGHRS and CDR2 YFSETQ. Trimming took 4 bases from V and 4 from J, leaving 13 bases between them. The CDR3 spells CASSADSSPDTQYF. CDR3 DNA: TGCGCCAGCAGCGCGGACTCTTCCCCAGATACGCAGTATTTT. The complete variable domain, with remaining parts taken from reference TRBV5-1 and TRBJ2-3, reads KAGVTQTPRYLIKTRGQQVTLSCSPISGHRSVSWYQQTPGQGLQFLFEYFSETQRNKGNFPGRFSGRQFSNSRSEMNVSTLELGDSALYLCASSADSSPDTQYFGPGTRLTVL.

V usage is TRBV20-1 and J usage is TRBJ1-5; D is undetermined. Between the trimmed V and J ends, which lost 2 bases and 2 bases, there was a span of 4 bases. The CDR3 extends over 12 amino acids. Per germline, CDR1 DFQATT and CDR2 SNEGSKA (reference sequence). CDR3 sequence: CSARIGNQPQHF. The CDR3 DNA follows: TGCAGTGCTAGAATCGGCAATCAGCCCCAGCATTTT.

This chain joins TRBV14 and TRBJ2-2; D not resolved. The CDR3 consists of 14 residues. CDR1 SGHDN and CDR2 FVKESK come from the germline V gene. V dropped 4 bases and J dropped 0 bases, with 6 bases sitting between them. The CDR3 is CASSRAANTGELFF. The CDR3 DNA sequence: TGTGCCAGCAGCCGGGCGGCGAACACCGGGGAGCTGTTTTTT. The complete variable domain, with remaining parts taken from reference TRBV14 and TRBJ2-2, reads EAGVTQFPSHSVIEKGQTVTLRCDPISGHDNLYWYRRVMGKEIKFLLHFVKESKQDESGMPNNRFLAERTGGTYSTLKVQPAELEDSGVYFCASSRAANTGELFFGEGSRLTVL.

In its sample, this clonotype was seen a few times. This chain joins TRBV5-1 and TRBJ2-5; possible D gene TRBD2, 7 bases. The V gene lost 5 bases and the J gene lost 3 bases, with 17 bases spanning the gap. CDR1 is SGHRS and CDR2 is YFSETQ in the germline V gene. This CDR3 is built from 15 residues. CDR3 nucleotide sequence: TGCGCCAGCAGAGACCTCCCGGGGGGCGAAGAGACCCAGTACTTC. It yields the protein CASRDLPGGEETQYF.

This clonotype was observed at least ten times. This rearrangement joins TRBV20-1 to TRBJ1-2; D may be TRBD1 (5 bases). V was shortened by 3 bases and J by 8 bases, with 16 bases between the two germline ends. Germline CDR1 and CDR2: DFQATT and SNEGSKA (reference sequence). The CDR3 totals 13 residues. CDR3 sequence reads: CSASPRQTQGYTF. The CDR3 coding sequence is TGCAGTGCTAGCCCGAGACAGACTCAAGGCTACACCTTC.

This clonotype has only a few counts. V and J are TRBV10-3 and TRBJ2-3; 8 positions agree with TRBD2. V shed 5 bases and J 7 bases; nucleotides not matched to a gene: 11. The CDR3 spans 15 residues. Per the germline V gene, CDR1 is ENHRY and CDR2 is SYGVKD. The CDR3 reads CAISNLAGTWNTQYF. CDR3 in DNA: TGTGCCATCAGTAACTTAGCGGGAACTTGGAATACGCAGTATTTT.

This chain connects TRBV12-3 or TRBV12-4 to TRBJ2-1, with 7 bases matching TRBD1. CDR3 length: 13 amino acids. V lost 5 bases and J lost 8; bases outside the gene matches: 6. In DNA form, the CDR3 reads TGTGCCAGCAGTAGGACAGGTTGGCATGAGCAGTTCTTC. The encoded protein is CASSRTGWHEQFF.

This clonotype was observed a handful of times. DNA of the CDR3: TGTGCCAGCAGCCTAAATGCCGAGATCTCCTACAATGAGCAGTTCTTC. Amino acids: CASSLNAEISYNEQFF. The V and J genes are TRBV3-1 and TRBJ2-1; unclear D gene. CDR3 length: 16 residues. V was pared by 4 bases and J by 0 bases, with 13 bases between. CDR1 and CDR2 from the germline V gene are LGHDT and YNNKEL (reference sequence).

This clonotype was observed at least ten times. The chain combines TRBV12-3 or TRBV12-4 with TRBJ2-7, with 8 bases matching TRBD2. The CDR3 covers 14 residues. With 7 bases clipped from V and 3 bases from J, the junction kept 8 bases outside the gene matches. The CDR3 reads CASTSGLESYEQYF. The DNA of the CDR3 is TGTGCCAGCACCTCGGGACTAGAGAGCTACGAGCAGTACTTC.

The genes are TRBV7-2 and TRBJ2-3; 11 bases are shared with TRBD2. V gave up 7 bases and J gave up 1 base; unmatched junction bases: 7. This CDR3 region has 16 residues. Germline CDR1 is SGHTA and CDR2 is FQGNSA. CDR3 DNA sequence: TGTGCCAGCACCGCTAGCGGGAGGACACGCACAGATACGCAGTATTTT. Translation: CASTASGRTRTDTQYF.

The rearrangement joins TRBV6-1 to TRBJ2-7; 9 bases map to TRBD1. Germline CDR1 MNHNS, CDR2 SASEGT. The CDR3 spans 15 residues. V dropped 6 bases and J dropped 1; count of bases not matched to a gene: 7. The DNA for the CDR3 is TGTGCCAGCAGAAAAGGGACAGGGCTATCCTACGAGCAGTACTTC. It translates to CASRKGTGLSYEQYF.

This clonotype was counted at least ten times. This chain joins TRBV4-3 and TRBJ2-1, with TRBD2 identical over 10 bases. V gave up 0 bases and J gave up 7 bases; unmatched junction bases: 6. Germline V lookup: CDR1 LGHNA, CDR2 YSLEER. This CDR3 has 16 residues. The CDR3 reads CASSQDGASGSNEQFF. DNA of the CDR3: TGCGCCAGCAGCCAAGATGGGGCTAGCGGGAGTAATGAGCAGTTCTTC.

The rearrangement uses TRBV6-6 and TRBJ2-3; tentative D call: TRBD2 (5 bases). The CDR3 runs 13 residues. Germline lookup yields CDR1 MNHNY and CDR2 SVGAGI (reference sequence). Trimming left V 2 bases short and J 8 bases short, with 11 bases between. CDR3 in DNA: TGTGCCAGCAGTTACGGAATCCGGGGTACGCAGTATTTT. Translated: CASSYGIRGTQYF.

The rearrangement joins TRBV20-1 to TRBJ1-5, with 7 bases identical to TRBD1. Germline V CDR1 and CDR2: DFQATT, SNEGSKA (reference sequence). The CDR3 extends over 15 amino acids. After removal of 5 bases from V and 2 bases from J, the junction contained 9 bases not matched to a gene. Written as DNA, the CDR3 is TGCAGTGCTGCACAGGGGTCACAGGGCAATCAGCCCCAGCATTTT. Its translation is CSAAQGSQGNQPQHF.

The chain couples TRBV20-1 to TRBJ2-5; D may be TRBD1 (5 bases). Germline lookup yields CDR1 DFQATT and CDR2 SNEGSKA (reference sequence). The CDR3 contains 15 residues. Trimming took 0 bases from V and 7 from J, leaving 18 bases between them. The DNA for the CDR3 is TGCAGTGCTAGAGACCCAAAGGGGTCCTTTCGGACCCAGTACTTC. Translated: CSARDPKGSFRTQYF.

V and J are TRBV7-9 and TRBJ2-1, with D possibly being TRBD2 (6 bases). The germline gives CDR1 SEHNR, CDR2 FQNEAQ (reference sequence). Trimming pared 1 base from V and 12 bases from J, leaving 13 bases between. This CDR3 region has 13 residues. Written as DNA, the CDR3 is TGTGCCAGCAGCTTAGTCGGCGGGGTCGGGCAGTTCTTC. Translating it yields CASSLVGGVGQFF.

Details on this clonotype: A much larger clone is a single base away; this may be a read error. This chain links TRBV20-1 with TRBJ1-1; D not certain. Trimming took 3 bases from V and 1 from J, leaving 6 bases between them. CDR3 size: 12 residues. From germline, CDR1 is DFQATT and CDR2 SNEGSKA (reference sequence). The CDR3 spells CSASWGNTEAFF. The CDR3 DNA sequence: TGCAGTGCTAGTTGGGGGAACACTGAAGCTTTCTTT.

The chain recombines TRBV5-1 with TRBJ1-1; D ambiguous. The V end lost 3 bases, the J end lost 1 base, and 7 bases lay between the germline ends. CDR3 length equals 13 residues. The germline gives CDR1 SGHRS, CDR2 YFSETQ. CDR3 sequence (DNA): TGCGCCAGCAGCTCGACTCCGAACACTGAAGCTTTCTTT. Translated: CASSSTPNTEAFF.

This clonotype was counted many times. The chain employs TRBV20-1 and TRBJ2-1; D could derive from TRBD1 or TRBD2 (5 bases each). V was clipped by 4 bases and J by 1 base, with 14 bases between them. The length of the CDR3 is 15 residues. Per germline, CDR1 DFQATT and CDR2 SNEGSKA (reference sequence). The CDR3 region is CSAINRDVSYNEQFF. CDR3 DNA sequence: TGCAGTGCTATTAACCGGGACGTTTCCTACAATGAGCAGTTCTTC.

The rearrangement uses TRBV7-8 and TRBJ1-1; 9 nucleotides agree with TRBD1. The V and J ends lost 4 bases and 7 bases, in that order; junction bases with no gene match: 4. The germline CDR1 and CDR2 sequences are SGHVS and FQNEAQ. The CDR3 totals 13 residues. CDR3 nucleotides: TGTGCCAGCAGCTCTGCGGACAGGGGTGAAGCTTTCTTT. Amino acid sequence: CASSSADRGEAFF.

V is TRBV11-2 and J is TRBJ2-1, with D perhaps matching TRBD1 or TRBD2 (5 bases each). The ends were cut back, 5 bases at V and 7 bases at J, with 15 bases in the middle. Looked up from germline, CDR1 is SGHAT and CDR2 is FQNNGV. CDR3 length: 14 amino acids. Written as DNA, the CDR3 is TGTGCCAGCAGCCCCCTTGTTGGGGGTAATGAGCAGTTCTTC. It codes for CASSPLVGGNEQFF.